The entry that follows covers one TCR beta chain sequence. The record originates from a study of technical replicates of blood from a handful of donors. The protocol was immunoSEQ multiplex PCR, while the TCRdb copy is restricted to in-frame clones and leaves out a portion. The profile covers around 76,000 clones, with 98% appearing a single time and roughly 0.2% taken by the ten largest. V gave up 0 bases and J gave up 6 bases, with 8 bases separating them. CDR1 is ENHRY, CDR2 SYGVKD, per germline. The CDR3 has 14 residues. This TCR came from a human donor in good health. Sequenced input: T cells isolated from PBMCs. V gene TRBV10-3 combines with J gene TRBJ2-2, with no clear D. CDR3 nucleotide sequence: TGTGCCATCAGTGAGTCTTCGAGCGCCGGGGAGCTGTTTTTT. Translation: CAISESSSAGELFF.